There are many counts of the clone carrying this T cell receptor (beta chain). Its antigen is undetermined. CDR3 length equals 15 residues. V was cut by 5 bases and J by 3 bases, with 14 bases left in between. Individual cDNA molecules were tagged with unique molecular identifiers, the study reported. Using its own MiXCR run on the 5' RACE reads, TCRdb lists one record per CDR3 protein. The repertoire holds tens of thousands of distinct CDR3 sequences, with about 6.2% as singletons. The sample originates from a study of early T cells in non-severe SARS-CoV-2 infection. The wider study: Investigators sequenced bulk RNA drawn from unsorted whole blood, and chains remained unpaired.

Study-level results: Lookups in VDJdb leaned toward anti-spike CD8 responses and missed private and CD4 specificities.

The rearrangement joins TRBV12-3 or TRBV12-4 to TRBJ2-1; D uncertain. The sample comprised whole blood. This sequence originates from an adult who was a healthcare worker with PCR-confirmed SARS-CoV-2 infection or an uninfected control (not recorded which). CDR3 nucleotides: TGTGCCAGCAGTCTACAGCGACCCGACTACAATGAGCAGTTCTTC. Residues: CASSLQRPDYNEQFF.